This is a list of T cell receptor beta chains from one sample in a study of T cells in Graves' hyperthyroidism and ophthalmopathy. TCRdb processed the multiplex PCR reads anew with MiXCR; each CDR3 protein has one entry. The sample consists of around 800,000 distinct CDR3 sequences, over 35% of them appearing once. The material sequenced was blood. The receptors stem from a man younger than 35 with Graves' hyperthyroidism. Each CDR3 is given with its conserved first and last residue. The order of the fields is J gene, clone size, V gene, D gene, CDR3 protein, CDR3 DNA. The D gene is left open where the match is weak. Expanded clones are given a class, and other clones once, few, many or no size at all.

j_gene: TRBJ2-5
abundance: many
v_gene: TRBV25-1
d_gene: NA
CDR3aa: CASSEFFPQETQYF
CDR3nt: TGTGCCAGCAGTGAATTCTTTCCTCAAGAGACCCAGTACTTC

j_gene: TRBJ1-1
abundance: many
v_gene: TRBV9
d_gene: NA
CDR3aa: CASSAPTGTEAFF
CDR3nt: TGTGCCAGCAGCGCACCTACAGGAACTGAAGCTTTCTTT

j_gene: TRBJ2-7
abundance: many
v_gene: TRBV6-5
d_gene: NA
CDR3aa: CASSDDYEQYF
CDR3nt: TGTGCCAGCAGTGACGATTACGAGCAGTACTTC

j_gene: TRBJ2-7
abundance: NA
v_gene: TRBV7-6
d_gene: TRBD2
CDR3aa: CASSLMSGGPAGLYEQYF
CDR3nt: TGTGCCAGCAGCTTAATGTCGGGGGGACCCGCGGGCCTGTACGAGCAGTACTTC

j_gene: TRBJ1-1
abundance: many
v_gene: TRBV19
d_gene: NA
CDR3aa: CASSAGVNTEAFF
CDR3nt: TGTGCCAGTAGTGCAGGGGTGAACACTGAAGCTTTCTTT

j_gene: TRBJ1-5
abundance: NA
v_gene: TRBV10-3
d_gene: NA
CDR3aa: CAIRDPGTLSFKPQHF
CDR3nt: TGTGCCATCAGAGATCCCGGGACATTATCCTTCAAGCCCCAGCATTTT

j_gene: TRBJ1-6
abundance: once
v_gene: TRBV12-3/TRBV12-4
d_gene: NA
CDR3aa: CASSPNRESPLHF
CDR3nt: TGTGCCAGCTCACCTAACCGGGAGTCACCCCTCCACTTT

j_gene: TRBJ2-7
abundance: NA
v_gene: TRBV5-1
d_gene: NA
CDR3aa: CASSLLGGATYEQYF
CDR3nt: TGCGCCAGCAGCTTGCTCGGCGGAGCTACCTACGAGCAGTACTTC

j_gene: TRBJ1-3
abundance: NA
v_gene: TRBV9
d_gene: TRBD1
CDR3aa: CASSGPGQGITIYF
CDR3nt: TGTGCCAGCAGCGGGCCGGGACAGGGGATCACCATATATTTT

j_gene: TRBJ2-7
abundance: few
v_gene: TRBV7-9
d_gene: NA
CDR3aa: CASSLEWDEQYF
CDR3nt: TGTGCCAGCAGCTTAGAATGGGACGAGCAGTACTTC

j_gene: TRBJ1-1
abundance: NA
v_gene: TRBV27
d_gene: NA
CDR3aa: CASAYGGNTEAFF
CDR3nt: TGTGCCAGCGCCTATGGCGGAAACACTGAAGCTTTCTTT

j_gene: TRBJ2-7
abundance: few
v_gene: TRBV13
d_gene: NA
CDR3aa: CASSHTGSYEQYF
CDR3nt: TGTGCCAGCAGCCATACTGGGAGCTACGAGCAGTACTTC

j_gene: TRBJ1-4
abundance: NA
v_gene: TRBV9
d_gene: TRBD1
CDR3aa: CASSARQGGNEKLFF
CDR3nt: TGTGCCAGCAGCGCCCGACAGGGCGGGAATGAAAAACTGTTTTTT

j_gene: TRBJ1-2
abundance: NA
v_gene: TRBV29-1
d_gene: TRBD1
CDR3aa: CSVEDRDRGYGYTF
CDR3nt: TGCAGCGTTGAAGACAGGGACAGGGGCTATGGCTACACCTTC

j_gene: TRBJ2-5
abundance: once
v_gene: TRBV18
d_gene: NA
CDR3aa: CASFQETQYF
CDR3nt: TGTGCCAGCTTCCAAGAGACCCAGTACTTC

j_gene: TRBJ1-2
abundance: many
v_gene: TRBV7-2
d_gene: NA
CDR3aa: CASSFGRDYGYTF
CDR3nt: TGTGCCAGCAGCTTTGGCAGGGACTATGGCTACACCTTC

j_gene: TRBJ2-7
abundance: few
v_gene: TRBV7-2
d_gene: TRBD2
CDR3aa: CASSFSGSAYEQYF
CDR3nt: TGTGCCAGCAGCTTTAGCGGGAGTGCTTACGAGCAGTACTTC

j_gene: TRBJ2-5
abundance: NA
v_gene: TRBV7-8
d_gene: TRBD2
CDR3aa: CASSLPLAGILSEETQYF
CDR3nt: TGTGCCAGCAGCTTACCCTTAGCGGGAATCCTCTCCGAAGAGACCCAGTACTTC

j_gene: TRBJ1-6
abundance: NA
v_gene: TRBV10-3
d_gene: NA
CDR3aa: CAITQGNSPLHF
CDR3nt: TGTGCCATCACCCAGGGGAACTCACCCCTCCACTTT

j_gene: TRBJ2-7
abundance: NA
v_gene: TRBV5-4
d_gene: TRBD1
CDR3aa: CASSVQTGVRREQYF
CDR3nt: TGTGCCAGCAGCGTACAGACAGGGGTCCGGCGCGAGCAGTACTTC

j_gene: TRBJ1-3
abundance: many
v_gene: TRBV15
d_gene: NA
CDR3aa: CATSSGQGLGNTIYF
CDR3nt: TGTGCCACCAGCAGCGGGCAGGGACTGGGAAACACCATATATTTT

j_gene: TRBJ2-5
abundance: NA
v_gene: TRBV15
d_gene: TRBD1
CDR3aa: CATNEAGTGRSETQYF
CDR3nt: TGTGCCACGAACGAGGCGGGGACAGGGCGGTCAGAGACCCAGTACTTC

j_gene: TRBJ1-5
abundance: NA
v_gene: TRBV5-8
d_gene: NA
CDR3aa: CAINPWAQGNQPQHF
CDR3nt: TGTGCCATCAATCCGTGGGCACAGGGTAATCAGCCCCAGCATTTT

j_gene: TRBJ1-1
abundance: few
v_gene: TRBV20-1
d_gene: NA
CDR3aa: CSARDDKASGTEAFF
CDR3nt: TGCAGTGCTAGAGATGATAAGGCCTCAGGCACTGAAGCTTTCTTT

j_gene: TRBJ1-4
abundance: NA
v_gene: TRBV5-1
d_gene: NA
CDR3aa: CASSLAGGNNEKLFF
CDR3nt: TGCGCCAGCAGCTTGGCGGGGGGCAATAATGAAAAACTGTTTTTT

j_gene: TRBJ2-7
abundance: NA
v_gene: TRBV6-5
d_gene: NA
CDR3aa: CASSQAGISYEQYF
CDR3nt: TGTGCCAGCAGTCAGGCGGGCATTTCCTACGAGCAGTACTTC

j_gene: TRBJ1-3
abundance: NA
v_gene: TRBV2
d_gene: NA
CDR3aa: CASSGGGSSGNTIYF
CDR3nt: TGTGCCAGCAGTGGGGGGGGGTCCTCTGGAAACACCATATATTTT

j_gene: TRBJ2-2
abundance: NA
v_gene: TRBV10-3
d_gene: NA
CDR3aa: CAISGTSGAGELFF
CDR3nt: TGTGCCATCAGTGGGACCTCGGGGGCCGGGGAGCTGTTTTTT

j_gene: TRBJ1-3
abundance: NA
v_gene: TRBV15
d_gene: TRBD1
CDR3aa: CATQKTGTNTIYF
CDR3nt: TGTGCCACCCAAAAGACAGGGACGAACACCATATATTTT

j_gene: TRBJ1-1
abundance: few
v_gene: TRBV7-9
d_gene: NA
CDR3aa: CASSSSPRAGTEAFF
CDR3nt: TGTGCCAGCAGTTCCTCCCCCCGGGCCGGGACTGAAGCTTTCTTT

j_gene: TRBJ1-1
abundance: few
v_gene: TRBV6-5
d_gene: TRBD1
CDR3aa: CASSYGDREGTEAFF
CDR3nt: TGTGCCAGCAGTTACGGAGACAGGGAAGGCACTGAAGCTTTCTTT

j_gene: TRBJ1-5
abundance: few
v_gene: TRBV12-3/TRBV12-4
d_gene: NA
CDR3aa: CASSGFTGRGQPQHF
CDR3nt: TGTGCCAGCAGTGGATTCACCGGACGTGGGCAGCCCCAGCATTTT

j_gene: TRBJ1-1
abundance: few
v_gene: TRBV19
d_gene: NA
CDR3aa: CASTTQAMNTEAFF
CDR3nt: TGTGCCAGTACCACTCAGGCCATGAACACTGAAGCTTTCTTT

j_gene: TRBJ2-5
abundance: many
v_gene: TRBV2
d_gene: TRBD2
CDR3aa: CASSASGGETQYF
CDR3nt: TGTGCCAGCAGTGCTAGCGGGGGGGAGACCCAGTACTTC

j_gene: TRBJ2-2
abundance: NA
v_gene: TRBV12-5
d_gene: NA
CDR3aa: CASGFTGRNTGELFF
CDR3nt: TGTGCTAGTGGTTTTACCGGACGGAACACCGGGGAGCTGTTTTTT

j_gene: TRBJ1-5
abundance: few
v_gene: TRBV12-3/TRBV12-4
d_gene: NA
CDR3aa: CASSLQGPQPQHF
CDR3nt: TGTGCCAGCAGTCTACAGGGACCTCAGCCCCAGCATTTT

j_gene: TRBJ1-6
abundance: NA
v_gene: TRBV11-2
d_gene: NA
CDR3aa: CASSSAEDSRNSPLHF
CDR3nt: TGTGCCAGCAGCTCCGCTGAGGACAGCAGGAATTCACCCCTCCACTTT

j_gene: TRBJ1-1
abundance: NA
v_gene: TRBV29-1
d_gene: NA
CDR3aa: CSFWGGDTEAFF
CDR3nt: TGCAGCTTCTGGGGTGGCGACACTGAAGCTTTCTTT

j_gene: TRBJ1-2
abundance: few
v_gene: TRBV6-5
d_gene: TRBD1
CDR3aa: CASSYSIFRGPNYGYTF
CDR3nt: TGTGCCAGCAGTTACTCGATCTTCAGGGGGCCGAACTATGGCTACACCTTC

j_gene: TRBJ2-7
abundance: NA
v_gene: TRBV29-1
d_gene: NA
CDR3aa: CSQGGRYEQYF
CDR3nt: TGCAGCCAAGGGGGACGGTACGAGCAGTACTTC

j_gene: TRBJ2-7
abundance: NA
v_gene: TRBV11-3
d_gene: NA
CDR3aa: CASSQVKVASRDEQYF
CDR3nt: TGTGCCAGCAGCCAAGTTAAGGTTGCTAGCCGAGACGAGCAGTACTTC

j_gene: TRBJ1-4
abundance: NA
v_gene: TRBV6-5
d_gene: NA
CDR3aa: CASSLGPREGEKLFF
CDR3nt: TGTGCCAGCAGTTTGGGACCGAGAGAGGGTGAAAAACTGTTTTTT

j_gene: TRBJ1-1
abundance: many
v_gene: TRBV2
d_gene: TRBD1
CDR3aa: CASRPGTGIAAFF
CDR3nt: TGTGCCAGCAGGCCCGGGACAGGGATTGCAGCTTTCTTT

j_gene: TRBJ1-6
abundance: few
v_gene: TRBV15
d_gene: NA
CDR3aa: CATSRGGGSPLHF
CDR3nt: TGTGCCACCAGCAGAGGGGGCGGTTCACCCCTCCACTTT

j_gene: TRBJ1-2
abundance: NA
v_gene: TRBV5-1
d_gene: TRBD1
CDR3aa: CASDLGQGDYGYTF
CDR3nt: TGCGCCAGCGATCTCGGACAGGGCGACTATGGCTACACCTTC

j_gene: TRBJ2-2
abundance: NA
v_gene: TRBV4-2
d_gene: NA
CDR3aa: CASTPPEDTRGELFF
CDR3nt: TGTGCCAGCACCCCACCGGAGGATACGCGCGGGGAGCTGTTTTTT

j_gene: TRBJ2-5
abundance: NA
v_gene: TRBV5-4
d_gene: NA
CDR3aa: CASSFSSGEEETQYF
CDR3nt: TGTGCCAGCAGCTTCAGTTCGGGAGAGGAGGAGACCCAGTACTTC

j_gene: TRBJ1-6
abundance: NA
v_gene: TRBV7-8
d_gene: NA
CDR3aa: CASSSGGGNSPLHF
CDR3nt: TGTGCCAGCAGCTCGGGTGGGGGTAATTCACCCCTCCACTTT

j_gene: TRBJ2-5
abundance: NA
v_gene: TRBV20-1
d_gene: NA
CDR3aa: CSAKGKGQETQYF
CDR3nt: TGCAGTGCTAAGGGGAAAGGGCAAGAGACCCAGTACTTC

j_gene: TRBJ1-1
abundance: few
v_gene: TRBV6-1
d_gene: NA
CDR3aa: CASSYSQGQVNTEAFF
CDR3nt: TGTGCCAGCAGTTACTCCCAGGGTCAGGTTAACACTGAAGCTTTCTTT

j_gene: TRBJ2-5
abundance: NA
v_gene: TRBV5-6
d_gene: NA
CDR3aa: CASSYVGPNQPQYF
CDR3nt: TGTGCCAGCAGTTATGTGGGGCCCAATCAGCCCCAGTACTTC

j_gene: TRBJ2-2
abundance: many
v_gene: TRBV19
d_gene: TRBD1
CDR3aa: CASTRQGTGELFF
CDR3nt: TGTGCCAGTACCCGACAGGGTACCGGGGAGCTGTTTTTT

j_gene: TRBJ2-1
abundance: NA
v_gene: TRBV7-2
d_gene: NA
CDR3aa: CASSPLGKTEQFF
CDR3nt: TGTGCCAGCAGCCCCCTGGGGAAGACTGAGCAGTTCTTC

j_gene: TRBJ1-1
abundance: many
v_gene: TRBV10-3
d_gene: TRBD1
CDR3aa: CAITSGTGASEAFF
CDR3nt: TGTGCCATTACGAGCGGGACAGGGGCTTCTGAAGCTTTCTTT

j_gene: TRBJ2-7
abundance: many
v_gene: TRBV20-1
d_gene: NA
CDR3aa: CSANSGTLRYEQYF
CDR3nt: TGCAGTGCCAATTCCGGGACCCTTCGCTACGAGCAGTACTTC

j_gene: TRBJ1-2
abundance: few
v_gene: TRBV6-6
d_gene: NA
CDR3aa: CASGEQGLGGYTF
CDR3nt: TGTGCCAGCGGTGAACAGGGACTCGGTGGCTACACCTTC

j_gene: TRBJ1-5
abundance: NA
v_gene: TRBV6-5
d_gene: NA
CDR3aa: CASSYSEGQPQHF
CDR3nt: TGTGCCAGCAGTTACTCAGAGGGTCAGCCCCAGCATTTT

j_gene: TRBJ1-5
abundance: few
v_gene: TRBV7-9
d_gene: NA
CDR3aa: CANQPQHF
CDR3nt: TGTGCCAATCAGCCCCAGCATTTT